These 18 T cell receptor beta chains were sequenced from one sample in a study of technical replicates of blood from a few donors. Sequencing used immunoSEQ multiplex PCR; TCRdb keeps in-frame clones, though not all of them. The table records about 83,000 clones, around 96% of them present only once. The sequenced sample was T cells isolated from PBMCs. These receptors originate from a human donor in good health.

The chain links TRBV19 to TRBJ2-7, with TRBD1 identical over 7 bases. With 5 bases clipped from V and 3 bases from J, the junction kept 10 bases outside the gene matches. This CDR3 has 15 amino acids. CDR1 and CDR2 (germline): LNHDA, SQIVND (reference sequence). The CDR3 protein is CASSDRTGEGYEQYF. The CDR3 DNA reads TGTGCCAGTAGTGATCGGACAGGCGAAGGCTACGAGCAGTACTTC.

The rearrangement joins TRBV5-1 to TRBJ1-2, with a weak D call TRBD1 (6 bases). The CDR3 loop spans 14 amino acids. Germline V gene lookup returns CDR1 SGHRS and CDR2 YFSETQ. The germline V and J ends were trimmed by 6 bases and 4 bases, with 16 bases remaining between them. The CDR3 sequence is CASTASGASYGYTF. The CDR3 DNA is TGCGCCAGCACTGCATCAGGGGCGAGCTATGGCTACACCTTC.

The CDR3 nucleotides read TGTGCCAGCAGCTTAGACGGACTAGCGCGCTCCTACAATGAGCAGTTCTTC. It is translated as CASSLDGLARSYNEQFF. The chain couples TRBV11-3 to TRBJ2-1, with 9 bases that match TRBD2. V was pared by 0 bases and J by 0 bases, with 3 bases of the junction left unmatched. This CDR3 is 17 amino acids long. Germline-derived CDR1 and CDR2 are SGHNT and YENEEA.

The rearrangement links TRBV13 to TRBJ1-1; 8 nucleotides line up with TRBD1. V lost 6 bases and J lost 4; bases outside the gene matches: 13. CDR1 is PRHDT and CDR2 is FYEKMQ in the germline V gene (reference sequence). This CDR3 contains 16 residues. This chain's CDR3 is CASSYPGGQAITEAFF. The DNA for the CDR3 is TGTGCCAGCAGTTATCCAGGGGGACAGGCTATCACTGAAGCTTTCTTT. Full variable domain (rest looked up from reference TRBV13 and TRBJ1-1): AAGVIQSPRHLIKEKRETATLKCYPIPRHDTVYWYQQGPGQDPQFLISFYEKMQSDKGSIPDRFSAQQFSDYHSELNMSSLELGDSALYFCASSYPGGQAITEAFFGQGTRLTVV.

CDR3 protein: CASSVRQSYEQYF. The DNA for the CDR3 is TGTGCCAGCAGCGTAAGACAGTCCTACGAGCAGTACTTC. V and J are TRBV9 and TRBJ2-7; the D gene is possibly TRBD1 (5 bases). Between the trimmed V and J ends, which lost 1 base and 1 base, there was a span of 6 bases. This CDR3 contains 13 residues. Germline CDR1 SGDLS, CDR2 YYNGEE.

The chain has TRBV9 and TRBJ2-7, with a tentative D call TRBD1 (5 bases). CDR1 and CDR2 (germline): SGDLS, YYNGEE. Trimming took 3 bases from V and 5 from J, leaving 15 bases between them. This CDR3 contains 14 residues. CDR3 nucleotide sequence: TGTGCCAGCAGCGCCCCCGACAGATCGAACGAGCAGTACTTC. It yields the protein CASSAPDRSNEQYF.

The chain links TRBV7-2 to TRBJ2-1; no reliable D call. Germline V gene sequence: CDR1 SGHTA, CDR2 FQGNSA. V was pared by 5 bases and J by 0 bases, with 11 bases between. The CDR3 has 15 amino acids. The CDR3 here is CASSLVADSYNEQFF. CDR3 nucleotide sequence: TGTGCCAGCAGCCTAGTAGCCGACTCCTACAATGAGCAGTTCTTC.

In its sample, this clone was seen once. CDR3 nucleotides: TGCGCCAGCAGCCAAGATTGGGTGGAGGCGCTTGGAGCCTACGAGCAGTACTTC. Encoded protein: CASSQDWVEALGAYEQYF. The gene calls are TRBV4-1 and TRBJ2-7; possibly TRBD2 for D (5 bases). The germline gives CDR1 MGHRA, CDR2 YSYEKL. Trimming left V 0 bases short and J 2 bases short, with 20 bases between. This CDR3 spans 18 amino acids.

V gene TRBV11-2 combines with J gene TRBJ2-1; D gene uncertain. Germline V gives CDR1 SGHAT, CDR2 FQNNGV. V was trimmed by 2 bases and J by 8 bases, leaving 10 bases between them. This CDR3 has 13 amino acids. The CDR3 reads CASSLIGSDEQFF. In DNA form, the CDR3 reads TGTGCCAGCAGCTTAATTGGCTCAGATGAGCAGTTCTTC.

The chain joins TRBV6-5 to TRBJ2-4, with 8 bases lining up with TRBD2. Trimming cost V 0 bases and J 2 bases; bases outside gene matches: 3. The CDR3 is 16 amino acids. The germline CDR1 and CDR2 sequences are MNHEY and SVGAGI. CDR3 DNA: TGTGCCAGCAGTTACTCGAGCGGGGGAACCAAAAACATTCAGTACTTC. Amino acids: CASSYSSGGTKNIQYF.

The table lists this clone with a count of one. V is TRBV10-2 and J is TRBJ2-1, with 7 nucleotides matching TRBD2. V trimming: 6 bases; J trimming: 0 bases; junction bases outside the gene matches: 5. The CDR3 contains 15 residues. Germline V gene data show CDR1 as WSHSY and CDR2 as SAAADI. CDR3 nucleotides: TGCGCCAGCAGCCTAGCGGTTAGCTCCTACAATGAGCAGTTCTTC. It codes for CASSLAVSSYNEQFF.

The chain has TRBV19 and TRBJ2-1; weak D call: TRBD2 (7 bases). V dropped 0 bases and J dropped 0 bases, with 12 bases sitting between them. The germline V gene has CDR1 LNHDA and CDR2 SQIVND (reference sequence). The CDR3 runs 17 residues. The CDR3 protein is CASSIEGGASSYNEQFF. The CDR3, as DNA: TGTGCCAGTAGTATAGAGGGGGGGGCTAGCTCCTACAATGAGCAGTTCTTC. Full variable domain (outside the CDR3, taken from reference TRBV19 and TRBJ2-1): DGGITQSPKYLFRKEGQNVTLSCEQNLNHDAMYWYRQDPGQGLRLIYYSQIVNDFQKGDIAEGYSVSREKKESFPLTVTSAQKNPTAFYLCASSIEGGASSYNEQFFGPGTRLTVL.

This chain joins TRBV19 and TRBJ2-7; TRBD1 might be the D (6 bases). V gave up 4 bases and J gave up 3 bases, with 7 bases separating them. CDR1 and CDR2 (germline): LNHDA, SQIVND (reference sequence). This CDR3 has 12 residues. This CDR3 reads CASSNRDYEQYF. The CDR3, as DNA: TGTGCCAGTAGTAACAGGGACTACGAGCAGTACTTC.

The V and J genes are TRBV28 and TRBJ2-1, with TRBD2 matching 9 bases. Germline V gives CDR1 MDHEN, CDR2 SYDVKM. Trimming removed 5 bases from V and 7 bases from J; junction bases left unmatched: 9. The CDR3 is 15 amino acids. This chain's CDR3 is CASSPPAGGNNEQFF. Here the CDR3 DNA reads TGTGCCAGCAGTCCCCCGGCGGGAGGGAATAATGAGCAGTTCTTC.

J is TRBJ2-1 and V is TRBV6-5; D perhaps matches TRBD2 (6 bases). The V end was cut by 1 base, the J end by 0 bases, with 7 bases between. Germline CDR1 is MNHEY and CDR2 is SVGAGI. This CDR3 is 15 amino acids long. The chain's CDR3 is CASSYWRDSYNEQFF. The CDR3 region has the DNA TGTGCCAGCAGTTACTGGCGGGACTCCTACAATGAGCAGTTCTTC.

The chain couples TRBV5-1 to TRBJ2-3; no clear D. Deletions cut 2 bases from V and 4 bases from J, with 5 bases between. Germline V gives CDR1 SGHRS, CDR2 YFSETQ. This CDR3 spans 12 amino acids. The DNA of the CDR3 is TGCGCCAGCAGCTTTTCAGCAGATACGCAGTATTTT. Residues: CASSFSADTQYF. The whole variable domain, remainder taken from reference TRBV5-1 and TRBJ2-3, is KAGVTQTPRYLIKTRGQQVTLSCSPISGHRSVSWYQQTPGQGLQFLFEYFSETQRNKGNFPGRFSGRQFSNSRSEMNVSTLELGDSALYLCASSFSADTQYFGPGTRLTVL.

J is TRBJ2-2 and V is TRBV9; D not resolved. Looked up from germline, CDR1 is SGDLS and CDR2 is YYNGEE. Between the trimmed V and J ends, which lost 7 bases and 1 base, there was a span of 8 bases. The CDR3 is 13 residues long. The CDR3 here is CASLGGNTGELFF. The CDR3 bases are TGTGCCAGCCTCGGCGGGAACACCGGGGAGCTGTTTTTT.

The genes are TRBV28 and TRBJ1-2, with TRBD1 matching 9 bases. Per the germline V gene, CDR1 is MDHEN and CDR2 is SYDVKM. With V trimmed by 5 bases and J by 1 base, 5 bases remained unmatched. The CDR3 is 15 amino acids. The CDR3, as DNA: TGTGCCAGCAGTACACAGGGGGCTGTTAACTATGGCTACACCTTC. This encodes CASSTQGAVNYGYTF.